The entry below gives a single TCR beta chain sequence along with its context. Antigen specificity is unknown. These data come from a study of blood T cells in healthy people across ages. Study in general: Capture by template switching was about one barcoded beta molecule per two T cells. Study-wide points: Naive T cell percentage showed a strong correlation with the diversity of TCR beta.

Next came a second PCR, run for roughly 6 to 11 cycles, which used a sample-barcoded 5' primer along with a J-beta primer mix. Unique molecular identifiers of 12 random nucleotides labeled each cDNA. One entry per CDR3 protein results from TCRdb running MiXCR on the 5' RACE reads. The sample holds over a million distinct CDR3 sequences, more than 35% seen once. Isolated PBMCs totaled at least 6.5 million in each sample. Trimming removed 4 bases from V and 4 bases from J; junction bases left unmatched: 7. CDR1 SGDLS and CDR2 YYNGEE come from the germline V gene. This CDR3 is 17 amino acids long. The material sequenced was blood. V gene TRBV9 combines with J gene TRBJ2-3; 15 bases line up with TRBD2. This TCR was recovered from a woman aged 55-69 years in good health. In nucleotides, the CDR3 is TGTGCCAGCAGCCCTGGACTAGCGGGAGGGTTTGCAGATACGCAGTATTTT. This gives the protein CASSPGLAGGFADTQYF. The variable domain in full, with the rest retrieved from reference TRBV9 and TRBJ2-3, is DSGVTQTPKHLITATGQRVTLRCSPRSGDLSVYWYQQSLDQGLQFLIQYYNGEERAKGNILERFSAQQFPDLHSELNLSSLELGDSALYFCASSPGLAGGFADTQYFGPGTRLTVL.